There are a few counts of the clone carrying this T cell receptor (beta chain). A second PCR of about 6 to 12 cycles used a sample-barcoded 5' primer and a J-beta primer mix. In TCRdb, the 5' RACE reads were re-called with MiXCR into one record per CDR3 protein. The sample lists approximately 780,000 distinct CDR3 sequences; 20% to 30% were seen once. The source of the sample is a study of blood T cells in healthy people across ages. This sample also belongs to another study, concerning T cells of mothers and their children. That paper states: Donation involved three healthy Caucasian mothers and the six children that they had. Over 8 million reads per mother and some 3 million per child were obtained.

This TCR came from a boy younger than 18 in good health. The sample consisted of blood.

The CDR3 DNA reads TGTGCCAGCAGCGCAGGGAACATTCAGTACTTC. It specifies CASSAGNIQYF. The V and J genes are TRBV5-6 and TRBJ2-4, with D perhaps matching TRBD1 (5 bases). The CDR3 has 11 residues. V dropped 4 bases and J dropped 7 bases, with 6 bases sitting between them. Germline V CDR1 and CDR2: SGHDT, YYEEEE.